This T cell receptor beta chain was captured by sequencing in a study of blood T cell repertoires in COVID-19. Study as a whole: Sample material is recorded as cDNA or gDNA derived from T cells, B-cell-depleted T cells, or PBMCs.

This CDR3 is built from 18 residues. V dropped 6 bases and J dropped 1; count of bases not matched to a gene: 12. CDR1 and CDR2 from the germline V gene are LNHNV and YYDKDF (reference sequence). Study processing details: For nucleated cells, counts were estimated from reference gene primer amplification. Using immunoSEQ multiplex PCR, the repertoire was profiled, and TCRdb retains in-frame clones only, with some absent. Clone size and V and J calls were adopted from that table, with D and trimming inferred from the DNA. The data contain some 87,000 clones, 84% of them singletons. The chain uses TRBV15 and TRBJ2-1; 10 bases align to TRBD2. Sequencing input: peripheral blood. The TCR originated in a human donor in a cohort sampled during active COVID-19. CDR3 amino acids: CATRFESGRAKSYNEQFF. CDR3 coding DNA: TGTGCCACCAGATTTGAGAGCGGGAGGGCTAAATCCTACAATGAGCAGTTCTTC.